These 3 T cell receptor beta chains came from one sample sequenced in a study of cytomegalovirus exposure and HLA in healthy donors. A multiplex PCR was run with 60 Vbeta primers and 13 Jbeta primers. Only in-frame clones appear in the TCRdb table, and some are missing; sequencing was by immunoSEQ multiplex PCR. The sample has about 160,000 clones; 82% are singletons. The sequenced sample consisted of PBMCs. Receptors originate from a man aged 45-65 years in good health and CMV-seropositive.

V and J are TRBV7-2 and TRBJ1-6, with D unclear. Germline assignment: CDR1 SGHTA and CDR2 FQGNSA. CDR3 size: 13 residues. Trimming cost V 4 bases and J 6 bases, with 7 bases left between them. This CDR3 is CASSSSRNSPLHF. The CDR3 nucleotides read TGTGCCAGCAGCTCGTCTCGTAATTCACCCCTCCACTTT.

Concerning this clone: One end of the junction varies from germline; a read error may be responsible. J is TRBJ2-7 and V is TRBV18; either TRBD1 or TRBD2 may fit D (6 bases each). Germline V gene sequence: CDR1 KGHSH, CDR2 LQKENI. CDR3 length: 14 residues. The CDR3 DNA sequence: TGTGCCAGCTCCCCACAGGGAGGAATCTACGAGCAGTACTTC. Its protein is CASSPQGGIYEQYF.

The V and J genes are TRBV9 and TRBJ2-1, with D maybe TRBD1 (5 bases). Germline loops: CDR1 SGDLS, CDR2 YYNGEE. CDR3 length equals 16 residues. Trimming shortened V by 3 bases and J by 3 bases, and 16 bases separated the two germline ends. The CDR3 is CASSGETAIYYNEQFF. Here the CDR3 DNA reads TGTGCCAGCAGCGGAGAGACAGCCATCTACTACAATGAGCAGTTCTTC.